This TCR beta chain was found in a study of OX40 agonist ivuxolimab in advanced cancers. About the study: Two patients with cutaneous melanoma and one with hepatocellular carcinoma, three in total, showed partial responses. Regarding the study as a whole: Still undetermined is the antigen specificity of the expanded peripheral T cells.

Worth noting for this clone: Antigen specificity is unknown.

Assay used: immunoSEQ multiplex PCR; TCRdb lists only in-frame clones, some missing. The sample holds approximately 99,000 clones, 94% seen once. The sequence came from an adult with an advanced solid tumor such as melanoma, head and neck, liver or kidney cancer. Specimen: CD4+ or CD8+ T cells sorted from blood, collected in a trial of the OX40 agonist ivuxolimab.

The CDR3 region is CASSYAHIDTQYF. The CDR3 DNA is TGTGCCAGCAGTTACGCCCACATAGATACGCAGTATTTT. This chain links TRBV6-5 with TRBJ2-3; D gene ambiguous. The CDR3 length is 13 residues. Germline CDR1 reads MNHEY; CDR2 reads SVGAGI. V was trimmed by 2 bases and J by 5 bases, leaving 8 bases between them.